This entry concerns a single TCR beta chain. Original processing notes: Amplification of reference gene primers was used by the study to estimate nucleated cell counts. The method was immunoSEQ multiplex PCR; TCRdb's version includes in-frame clones alone and lacks a portion of them. For V, J and clone size, that table is used; D and trimming come from the DNA. The sample shows fewer than 300,000 clones, approximately 90% of them seen only once. In Seattle, patients joined the study during active infection and were tracked longitudinally. The data derive from a study of blood T cell repertoires in COVID-19. For the study at large: Both acute and convalescent COVID-19 samples were obtained from the United States, Italy and Spain.

This CDR3 region has 16 residues. The V and J ends lost 0 bases and 0 bases respectively, with 11 bases between them. From germline, CDR1 is LNHNV and CDR2 YYDKDF (reference sequence). The sample was peripheral blood. The J gene is TRBJ1-2, the V gene TRBV15, with D possibly matching TRBD1 (6 bases). This clonotype was sampled from a woman aged 25-40 years with COVID-19, enrolled during active disease. The chain's CDR3 is CATSRDKWTANYGYTF. The CDR3 bases are TGTGCCACCAGCAGAGATAAATGGACAGCTAACTATGGCTACACCTTC.